Below, 30 T cell receptor beta chains from the same sample are listed, as sequenced in a study of blood T cell repertoires in COVID-19. Profiled with immunoSEQ multiplex PCR; TCRdb holds only in-frame clones, not every one. The table records approximately 300,000 clones, around four fifths of them present only once. The sequenced sample consisted of peripheral blood. These receptor sequences come from a woman aged 45-65 years with active or convalescent COVID-19.

This clone was counted ten times or more. The V gene is TRBV27, the J gene TRBJ2-1, with 7 bases fitting TRBD1. The CDR3 is made up of 12 amino acids. Looked up from germline, CDR1 is MNHEY and CDR2 is SMNVEV (reference sequence). J lost 7 bases, V lost 6 bases, and 3 bases had no gene match. CDR3 nucleotide sequence: TGTGCCAGCAGGGGCAGGGGGAATGAGCAGTTCTTC. This codes for CASRGRGNEQFF.

J is TRBJ1-3 and V is TRBV19, with D unresolved. CDR3 size: 13 residues. Germline CDR1 and CDR2: LNHDA and SQIVND (reference sequence). V dropped 5 bases and J dropped 3 bases, with 8 bases sitting between them. In nucleotides, the CDR3 is TGTGCCAGTAGTGGCCAGGTTGGAAACACCATATATTTT. Translating it yields CASSGQVGNTIYF.

The gene calls are TRBV28 and TRBJ1-1, with 8 bases fitting TRBD1. J lost 7 bases, V lost 6 bases, and 13 bases had no gene match. The CDR3 extends over 15 amino acids. Germline V CDR1 and CDR2: MDHEN, SYDVKM. The DNA for the CDR3 is TGTGCCAGCAGCTATTTGCCAGGGGGCGCGGGTGAAGCTTTCTTT. Translated, it gives CASSYLPGGAGEAFF.

This rearrangement joins TRBV6-4 to TRBJ2-3; D gene unclear. V lost 4 bases and J 4 bases, leaving 9 bases between the germline ends. The CDR3 spans 13 residues. The germline V gene encodes CDR1 MRHNA and CDR2 SNTAGT. The CDR3 sequence: CASSASPADTQYF. CDR3 DNA: TGTGCCAGCAGTGCCTCTCCCGCAGATACGCAGTATTTT.

The chain couples TRBV14 to TRBJ1-2; the D gene is possibly TRBD1 (6 bases). Per the germline V gene, CDR1 is SGHDN and CDR2 is FVKESK. Trimming stripped 4 bases from V and 0 bases from J, with 15 bases between. The CDR3 totals 16 residues. CDR3 sequence reads: CASSPHEGQTNYGYTF. The CDR3 nucleotides read TGTGCCAGCAGCCCCCACGAGGGACAAACTAACTATGGCTACACCTTC.

The rearrangement uses TRBV9 and TRBJ2-1; TRBD2 aligns across 7 bases. Trimming cost V 3 bases and J 3 bases; bases outside gene matches: 9. Germline CDR1 SGDLS, CDR2 YYNGEE. This CDR3 comprises 16 residues. As DNA, the CDR3 is TGTGCCAGCAGCGGTTCGCTAGCGGACCTCTACAATGAGCAGTTCTTC. As protein: CASSGSLADLYNEQFF.

The chain recombines TRBV6-5 with TRBJ1-4; D unresolved. Germline lookup yields CDR1 MNHEY and CDR2 SVGAGI. Trimming left V 0 bases short and J 0 bases short, with 5 bases between. CDR3 length: 15 residues. For the CDR3, the DNA is TGTGCCAGCAGTTACTCCCTTACAACTAATGAAAAACTGTTTTTT. Protein sequence: CASSYSLTTNEKLFF.

This sequence joins TRBV27 and TRBJ1-2, with 9 positions matching TRBD1. Unmatched junction bases numbered 6, after V lost 5 bases and J lost 5 bases. This CDR3 region has 14 residues. CDR1 is MNHEY and CDR2 is SMNVEV in the germline V gene (reference sequence). The CDR3 nucleotides are TGTGCCAGCAGTGCCTTCGACAGGGGGTATGGCTACACCTTC. Translated: CASSAFDRGYGYTF.

The genes are TRBV18 and TRBJ2-1, with 7 bases identical to TRBD1. Looked up from germline, CDR1 is KGHSH and CDR2 is LQKENI. This CDR3 has 17 amino acids. Trimming cost V 1 base and J 4 bases; bases outside gene matches: 10. DNA for the CDR3: TGTGCCAGCTCACCACAGACGGCCGGCAGGGGGTACAATGAGCAGTTCTTC. It encodes CASSPQTAGRGYNEQFF.

The chain joins TRBV7-2 to TRBJ2-1, with 10 bases aligning to TRBD2. CDR1 and CDR2 from the germline V gene are SGHTA and FQGNSA. The CDR3 consists of 16 residues. V dropped 1 base and J dropped 8; count of bases not matched to a gene: 8. The CDR3 loop is CASSLEPVAGGDEQFF. The CDR3, as DNA: TGTGCCAGCAGCTTAGAGCCGGTAGCGGGAGGTGATGAGCAGTTCTTC.

The rearrangement joins TRBV30 to TRBJ2-5; D is unresolved. The ends were cut back, 6 bases at V and 6 bases at J, with 5 bases in the middle. There are 9 residues in the CDR3. The germline CDR1 and CDR2 sequences are GTSNPN and SVGIG (reference sequence). CDR3 in amino acids: CACRKTQYF. Written as DNA, the CDR3 is TGTGCCTGTAGAAAGACCCAGTACTTC. Combining the CDR3 with reference TRBV30 and TRBJ2-5 gives the whole variable domain SQTIHQWPATLVQPVGSPLSLECTVEGTSNPNLYWYRQAAGRGLQLLFYSVGIGQISSEVPQNLSASRPQDRQFILSSKKLLLSDSGFYLCACRKTQYFGPGTRLLVL.

The rearrangement uses TRBV29-1 and TRBJ2-3; TRBD1 agrees at 7 bases. Trimming at V came to 2 bases and at J to 3 bases, leaving 5 bases not matched to a gene. CDR1 is SQVTM and CDR2 is ANQGSEA in the germline V gene. The CDR3 runs to 14 residues. The CDR3 here is CSVESPGGTDTQYF. The CDR3 nucleotides are TGCAGCGTTGAATCCCCAGGGGGAACAGATACGCAGTATTTT.

The rearrangement joins TRBV6-5 to TRBJ1-5; 7 bases are a match to TRBD1. Losses at the gene ends were 4 bases for V and 9 bases for J; bases not matched to a gene: 9. The CDR3 sequence is 14 residues long. Germline lookup yields CDR1 MNHEY and CDR2 SVGAGI. The CDR3 protein is CASSFRQGRGPQHF. The CDR3 DNA reads TGTGCCAGCAGTTTCCGACAGGGCCGGGGGCCCCAGCATTTT.

The V call is TRBV3-1 (or the pseudogene TRBV3-2), the J call TRBJ1-6; D is undetermined. The CDR3 spans 13 residues. V shed 1 base and J shed 13 bases, with 11 bases lying between them. Per the germline V gene, CDR1 is LGHDT and CDR2 is YNNKEL (reference sequence). The chain's CDR3 is CASSQVGVRPLHF. In DNA, the CDR3 is TGTGCCAGCAGCCAAGTCGGAGTCCGGCCCCTCCACTTT.

The V and J genes are TRBV19 and TRBJ2-2, with D tentatively TRBD2 (5 bases). The CDR3 spans 17 residues. V shed 6 bases and J shed 1 base, with 18 bases lying between them. Germline V gene lookup returns CDR1 LNHDA and CDR2 SQIVND (reference sequence). DNA of the CDR3: TGTGCCAGTAGATCGGGTATTAGTCGGGGGAACACCGGGGAGCTGTTTTTT. Translation gives CASRSGISRGNTGELFF.

The chain is built from TRBV11-3 and TRBJ2-7; a possible D gene is TRBD1 (6 bases). V was pared by 0 bases and J by 5 bases, with 14 bases between. This CDR3 spans 15 amino acids. CDR1 and CDR2 (germline): SGHNT, YENEEA. Here the CDR3 reads CASSLDPTGLDEQYF. Written as DNA, the CDR3 is TGTGCCAGCAGCTTAGATCCGACAGGCTTGGACGAGCAGTACTTC.

Comment on this clone: A much larger clone differs by one base, so this may be a read error. The CDR3 DNA follows: TGTGCCAGCAGCTTCGGGGGGAACACTGAAGCTTTCTTT. This codes for CASSFGGNTEAFF. The rearrangement links TRBV7-9 to TRBJ1-1, with D possibly matching TRBD1 (5 bases). The V gene lost 3 bases and the J gene lost 1 base, with 6 bases spanning the gap. This CDR3 has 13 amino acids. Germline V gives CDR1 SEHNR, CDR2 FQNEAQ (reference sequence).

The chain combines TRBV27 with TRBJ2-2; 9 bases map to TRBD2. J gave up 8 bases and V 5 bases, and 12 bases lay outside the gene matches. CDR3 size: 16 residues. The germline gives CDR1 MNHEY, CDR2 SMNVEV (reference sequence). For the CDR3, the DNA is TGTGCCAGCAGTAGACTAGCGGTAGCCAAAGGGGGGGAGCTGTTTTTT. This encodes CASSRLAVAKGGELFF.

The chain carries TRBV5-1 and TRBJ2-1, with 10 bases fitting TRBD2. The CDR3 is made up of 14 amino acids. Germline-derived CDR1 and CDR2 are SGHRS and YFSETQ. After removal of 9 bases from V and 8 bases from J, the junction contained 11 bases not matched to a gene. CDR3 nucleotides: TGCGCCACCGACAAGCTAGCGGGAGTCGATGAGCAGTTCTTC. Its translation is CATDKLAGVDEQFF.

The J gene is TRBJ1-1, the V gene TRBV27, with a possible D match to TRBD1 (5 bases). CDR3 length: 13 amino acids. CDR1 is MNHEY, CDR2 SMNVEV, per germline (reference sequence). Trimming removed 7 bases at V and 4 bases at J, with 13 bases between. The CDR3 sequence: CASTFGGGTEAFF. The CDR3 coding sequence is TGTGCCAGCACCTTCGGCGGGGGCACTGAAGCTTTCTTT.

This chain connects TRBV10-3 to TRBJ2-7; D not certain. Germline V lookup: CDR1 ENHRY, CDR2 SYGVKD. Trimming cost V 2 bases and J 0 bases, with 5 bases left between them. The CDR3 contains 13 residues. CDR3 sequence (DNA): TGTGCCATCAGTGAGACGAGCTCCTACGAGCAGTACTTC. Translating gives CAISETSSYEQYF.

In DNA form, the CDR3 reads TGTGCCATCAGTGATCGGACTAGCGGGTCGCGGAGCTCCTACGAGCAGTACTTC. Its protein is CAISDRTSGSRSSYEQYF. The gene calls are TRBV10-3 and TRBJ2-7, with 11 nucleotides matching TRBD2. The V segment lost 3 bases and the J segment 0 bases; nucleotides outside the gene matches: 10. The CDR3 totals 18 residues. Germline values: CDR1 ENHRY, CDR2 SYGVKD.

V is TRBV6-4 and J is TRBJ1-2, with a weak D call TRBD1 (5 bases). Germline-derived CDR1 and CDR2 are MRHNA and SNTAGT. The CDR3 is 13 residues long. V was cut by 0 bases and J by 8 bases, with 10 bases left in between. The chain's CDR3 is CASSDSQGRGYTF. CDR3 sequence (DNA): TGTGCCAGCAGTGACTCCCAGGGCCGGGGCTACACCTTC.

J is TRBJ2-5 and V is TRBV10-1; TRBD1 matches at 11 bases. The V and J ends lost 0 bases and 1 base, in that order; junction bases with no gene match: 7. The CDR3 is 18 residues long. Germline CDR1 is WNHNN and CDR2 is SYGVQD (reference sequence). CDR3 amino acids: CASSESISGTGGQETQYF. The CDR3 DNA reads TGCGCCAGCAGTGAGTCGATCTCCGGGACAGGGGGCCAAGAGACCCAGTACTTC.

The genes are TRBV11-3 and TRBJ2-1; the D gene is possibly TRBD2 (5 bases). Looked up from germline, CDR1 is SGHNT and CDR2 is YENEEA. The V gene lost 0 bases and the J gene lost 9 bases, with 9 bases spanning the gap. The CDR3 extends over 13 amino acids. The CDR3 DNA reads TGTGCCAGCAGCTTAGATGGGAGCAGTGAGCAGTTCTTC. Its translation: CASSLDGSSEQFF.

The chain couples TRBV30 to TRBJ1-2, with TRBD1 matching over 10 bases. The CDR3 has 17 amino acids. V lost 3 bases and J lost 6; bases outside the gene matches: 16. From germline, CDR1 is GTSNPN and CDR2 SVGIG (reference sequence). The CDR3 here is CAWRALGQGVVLDGYTF. CDR3 DNA sequence: TGTGCCTGGAGGGCCCTCGGACAGGGGGTAGTTCTTGATGGCTACACCTTC. The entire variable domain, with the rest obtained from reference TRBV30 and TRBJ1-2, is as follows: SQTIHQWPATLVQPVGSPLSLECTVEGTSNPNLYWYRQAAGRGLQLLFYSVGIGQISSEVPQNLSASRPQDRQFILSSKKLLLSDSGFYLCAWRALGQGVVLDGYTFGSGTRLTVV.

J is TRBJ2-5 and V is TRBV19, with 8 bases aligning to TRBD1. V dropped 9 bases and J dropped 2; count of bases not matched to a gene: 11. The CDR3 contains 15 residues. Germline V lookup: CDR1 LNHDA, CDR2 SQIVND (reference sequence). In DNA form, the CDR3 reads TGTGCCAGCCGCGTCAGGGGGCAACCTCAAGAGACCCAGTACTTC. It is translated as CASRVRGQPQETQYF.

The V and J genes are TRBV10-3 and TRBJ2-7; 7 bases are a match to TRBD1. From germline, CDR1 is ENHRY and CDR2 SYGVKD. Trimming removed 7 bases from V and 6 bases from J; junction bases left unmatched: 12. The CDR3 is 14 amino acids. Here the CDR3 DNA reads TGTGCCATCAAGGACCCGGGACAGTTTGTCGAGCAGTACTTC. It encodes CAIKDPGQFVEQYF.

The J gene is TRBJ1-1, the V gene TRBV5-4; weak D call: TRBD1 (6 bases). V gave up 4 bases and J gave up 5 bases, with 15 bases separating them. This CDR3 spans 14 amino acids. Germline CDR1 SGHNT, CDR2 YYREEE (reference sequence). This CDR3 reads CASSPAGEGTEAFF. Here the CDR3 DNA reads TGTGCCAGCAGCCCCGCAGGGGAAGGAACTGAAGCTTTCTTT.

CDR3 nucleotide sequence: TGTGCCAGTAGTATAATCTCTCCGGGACTAGGGCGAGAGACCCAGTACTTC. This codes for CASSIISPGLGRETQYF. The chain employs TRBV19 and TRBJ2-5; the match to TRBD2 covers 8 bases. Germline V gene data show CDR1 as LNHDA and CDR2 as SQIVND (reference sequence). The trim removed 2 bases at V and 4 bases at J, leaving 12 bases unmatched. The CDR3 sequence is 17 residues long. Looking up the rest from reference TRBV19 and TRBJ2-5 gives the full variable domain: DGGITQSPKYLFRKEGQNVTLSCEQNLNHDAMYWYRQDPGQGLRLIYYSQIVNDFQKGDIAEGYSVSREKKESFPLTVTSAQKNPTAFYLCASSIISPGLGRETQYFGPGTRLLVL.